These 19 T cell receptor beta chains were all obtained from the same sample, sequenced in a study of OX40 agonist ivuxolimab in advanced cancers. TCRdb keeps only in-frame clones here, not all; method: immunoSEQ multiplex PCR. The repertoire includes some 17,000 clones, roughly 72% of them detected once, and roughly 22% sits in the top ten. The sample in question was CD4+ or CD8+ T cells sorted from blood, obtained in a trial of the OX40 agonist ivuxolimab. The receptors come from an adult with an advanced solid tumor such as melanoma, head and neck, liver or kidney cancer.

This clone was seen only once. The chain carries TRBV4-1 and TRBJ1-6; TRBD1 is a possible D gene (6 bases). Per the germline V gene, CDR1 is MGHRA and CDR2 is YSYEKL. This CDR3 is built from 15 residues. Trimming took 4 bases from V and 6 from J, leaving 13 bases between them. The CDR3 DNA sequence: TGCGCCAGCAGCCCTACAGGGTTTAGTAATTCACCCCTCCACTTT. This codes for CASSPTGFSNSPLHF.

In its sample, this clone is medium-sized. This chain links TRBV11-3 with TRBJ2-1; TRBD1 aligns across 8 bases. CDR1 is SGHNT and CDR2 is YENEEA in the germline V gene. V trimming: 5 bases; J trimming: 1 base; junction bases outside the gene matches: 13. The CDR3 has 18 residues. The CDR3 reads CASSPRRPGTGSYNEQFF. CDR3 DNA sequence: TGTGCCAGCAGCCCCCGACGCCCCGGGACAGGTTCCTACAATGAGCAGTTCTTC.

The chain joins TRBV6-5 to TRBJ2-1; maybe TRBD2 (6 bases). V lost 6 bases to trimming and J lost 10 bases, with 7 bases between them. CDR3 length: 10 residues. Germline values: CDR1 MNHEY, CDR2 SVGAGI. The CDR3 DNA sequence: TGTGCCAGCAGGGCGGGGGAGCAGTTCTTC. It encodes CASRAGEQFF.

This clone has a single count. Compared with germline, one end of the junction differs, possibly owing to a read error. The chain combines TRBV5-1 with TRBJ2-7; D gene uncertain. The CDR3 spans 11 residues. Germline CDR1 is SGHRS and CDR2 is YFSETQ. The CDR3 is CASSLAYEQYF. The CDR3, as DNA: TGTGCCAGCAGCTTAGCTTACGAGCAGTACTTC.

The CDR3: CASSSRGEYGYTF. The CDR3 DNA sequence: TGTGCCAGTTCATCTCGGGGGGAGTATGGCTACACCTTC. The rearrangement joins TRBV19 to TRBJ1-2; D perhaps matches TRBD1 (5 bases). Germline CDR1 and CDR2: LNHDA and SQIVND (reference sequence). The CDR3 loop spans 13 amino acids. Between the trimmed V and J ends, which lost 8 bases and 5 bases, there was a span of 15 bases.

This chain links TRBV28 with TRBJ1-5; 7 bases are a match to TRBD1. After removal of 2 bases from V and 7 bases from J, the junction contained 8 bases not matched to a gene. Germline CDR1 MDHEN, CDR2 SYDVKM. This CDR3 is 15 amino acids long. In DNA, the CDR3 is TGTGCCAGCAGTTTAGGAAAGGGGGCGGCCCAGCCCCAGCATTTT. It encodes CASSLGKGAAQPQHF. The whole variable domain, filled in from reference TRBV28 and TRBJ1-5, reads DVKVTQSSRYLVKRTGEKVFLECVQDMDHENMFWYRQDPGLGLRLIYFSYDVKMKEKGDIPEGYSVSREKKERFSLILESASTNQTSMYLCASSLGKGAAQPQHFGDGTRLSIL.

The chain recombines TRBV4-1 with TRBJ2-7; 8 bases fit TRBD1. Per the germline V gene, CDR1 is MGHRA and CDR2 is YSYEKL. After removal of 8 bases from V and 6 bases from J, the junction contained 12 bases not matched to a gene. The CDR3 totals 14 residues. The CDR3 reads CASGAQQGAREQYF. The DNA for the CDR3 is TGCGCCAGCGGGGCGCAGCAGGGGGCGCGCGAGCAGTACTTC.

This clone was found a few times. V gene TRBV28 combines with J gene TRBJ2-1; D remains ambiguous. CDR3 length: 14 residues. From germline, CDR1 is MDHEN and CDR2 SYDVKM. With 3 bases removed from V and 4 bases from J, the gap between germline ends came to 10 bases. CDR3 region: CASSFRPTYNEQFF. The CDR3, as DNA: TGTGCCAGCAGTTTCAGGCCGACGTACAATGAGCAGTTCTTC.

The CDR3: CASSLSGRISYEQYF. DNA for the CDR3: TGTGCCAGCAGTTTATCGGGCCGCATCTCCTACGAGCAGTACTTC. The chain recombines TRBV27 with TRBJ2-7; no firm D call. The CDR3 covers 15 residues. V was clipped by 0 bases and J by 0 bases, with 9 bases between them. The germline V gene encodes CDR1 MNHEY and CDR2 SMNVEV (reference sequence).

This clone was seen a few times. V usage is TRBV10-1 and J usage is TRBJ2-3; D unresolved. The germline CDR1 and CDR2 sequences are WNHNN and SYGVQD (reference sequence). The V and J ends lost 6 bases and 6 bases respectively, with 10 bases between them. The CDR3 consists of 12 residues. For the CDR3, the DNA is TGCGCCAGCAGAGCCCGTTGGGATACGCAGTATTTT. Protein product: CASRARWDTQYF.

The chain recombines TRBV9 with TRBJ1-6; TRBD1 is a possible D gene (6 bases). This CDR3 has 16 amino acids. CDR1 is SGDLS and CDR2 is YYNGEE in the germline V gene. V was cut by 4 bases and J by 10 bases, with 21 bases left in between. CDR3 nucleotides: TGTGCCAGCAGCCTTGGGGGGGCCCCGGGAGAATCACCCCTCCACTTT. Its translation is CASSLGGAPGESPLHF.

The V gene is TRBV4-1, the J gene TRBJ2-1, with D possibly TRBD2 on 7 matching bases. CDR3 length: 15 residues. The germline CDR1 and CDR2 sequences are MGHRA and YSYEKL. V dropped 1 base and J dropped 8 bases, with 15 bases sitting between them. CDR3 DNA sequence: TGCGCCAGCAGCCAAGGGGATGGGCGGGGGCATGAGCAGTTCTTC. This encodes CASSQGDGRGHEQFF.

The rearrangement joins TRBV25-1 to TRBJ1-2; tentative D call: TRBD1 (5 bases). Trimming removed 1 base at V and 2 bases at J, with 8 bases between. In germline, CDR1 is MGHDK, CDR2 SYGVNS. The CDR3 length is 14 residues. CDR3 residues: CASSEWGRNYGYTF. CDR3 in DNA: TGTGCCAGCAGTGAATGGGGACGAAACTATGGCTACACCTTC.

The V gene is TRBV7-3, the J gene TRBJ2-2; D may be TRBD1 or TRBD2 (5 bases each). The CDR3 consists of 16 residues. CDR1 and CDR2 (germline): SGHTA, FQGTGA. V lost 5 bases and J 1 base, leaving 14 bases between the germline ends. The CDR3 nucleotides read TGTGCCAGCAGCCTCACTTTGGGGGAGAACACCGGGGAGCTGTTTTTT. Protein sequence: CASSLTLGENTGELFF.

The V call is TRBV6-4, the J call TRBJ1-2; D possibly corresponds to TRBD1 (5 bases). Germline V gene data show CDR1 as MRHNA and CDR2 as SNTAGT. Trimming stripped 6 bases from V and 4 bases from J, with 18 bases between. The CDR3 sequence is 15 residues long. The CDR3 nucleotides are TGTGCCAGCAGCTATGACTTTTCTGGGGGCTATGGCTACACCTTC. Translation gives CASSYDFSGGYGYTF.

The rearrangement uses TRBV5-8 and TRBJ1-1; TRBD1 might be the D (6 bases). Germline loops: CDR1 SGHTS, CDR2 YDEGEE. This CDR3 comprises 15 residues. V was trimmed by 1 base and J by 3 bases, leaving 13 bases between them. This chain's CDR3 is CASSLLGAAYTEAFF. DNA for the CDR3: TGTGCCAGCAGCTTGCTGGGGGCGGCCTACACTGAAGCTTTCTTT.

This sequence joins TRBV28 and TRBJ2-7; 7 nucleotides match TRBD2. Germline lookup yields CDR1 MDHEN and CDR2 SYDVKM. The CDR3 consists of 12 residues. The V segment lost 2 bases and the J segment 5 bases; nucleotides outside the gene matches: 0. The CDR3 DNA is TGTGCCAGCAGTTTAGGGGGGGACGAGCAGTACTTC. Amino acid sequence: CASSLGGDEQYF.

The V gene is TRBV27, the J gene TRBJ2-7; 9 nucleotides align to TRBD1. CDR3 length equals 16 residues. The V and J ends lost 0 bases and 2 bases, in that order; junction bases with no gene match: 5. Germline CDR1 MNHEY, CDR2 SMNVEV (reference sequence). As DNA, the CDR3 is TGTGCCAGCAGTTTATCCGGGACAGGGTTCCCCTACGAGCAGTACTTC. Translating gives CASSLSGTGFPYEQYF.

The rearrangement links TRBV7-4 to TRBJ1-1, with D possibly being TRBD1 (5 bases). This CDR3 is 14 amino acids long. From germline, CDR1 is SGHVT and CDR2 SQSDAQ. Deletions cut 5 bases from V and 0 bases from J, with 10 bases between. CDR3 coding DNA: TGTGCCAGCAGCGAAACGGGGGTGAACACTGAAGCTTTCTTT. Its translation: CASSETGVNTEAFF.